Shown below are 31 T cell receptor beta chains from a single sample sequenced in a study of early T cells in non-severe SARS-CoV-2 infection. One entry per CDR3 protein, called by TCRdb with MiXCR from the 5' RACE reads. In the table there are about 61,000 distinct CDR3 sequences, more than 10% of which are singletons. The sequencing used whole blood, collected at baseline. These receptors all stem from an adult who was a healthcare worker with PCR-confirmed SARS-CoV-2 infection or an uninfected control (not recorded which). The donor label of this sample is uncertain.

This clonotype was seen a few times. The chain joins TRBV19 to TRBJ2-2; D is unclear. This CDR3 region has 12 residues. The V end was cut by 7 bases, the J end by 8 bases, with 11 bases between. CDR1 LNHDA and CDR2 SQIVND come from the germline V gene (reference sequence). The CDR3 reads CASNLRWGELFF. For the CDR3, the DNA is TGTGCCAGTAATCTTCGGTGGGGGGAGCTGTTTTTT.

V usage is TRBV20-1 and J usage is TRBJ2-1, with D perhaps assigned TRBD1 or TRBD2 (5 bases each). V was pared by 2 bases and J by 4 bases, with 12 bases between. CDR1 is DFQATT and CDR2 is SNEGSKA in the germline V gene (reference sequence). The CDR3 is 14 residues long. The CDR3 sequence: CSARNQGPYNEQFF. The DNA for the CDR3 is TGCAGTGCTAGAAACCAGGGACCTTACAATGAGCAGTTCTTC.

In this sample, this clonotype turned up a few times. The chain employs TRBV2 and TRBJ2-2, with 12 nucleotides matching TRBD1. After removal of 8 bases from V and 8 bases from J, the junction contained 6 bases not matched to a gene. Germline CDR1 is SNHLY and CDR2 is FYNNEI. The CDR3 covers 14 residues. The CDR3 sequence is CASGRDRGRGELFF. Written as DNA, the CDR3 is TGTGCCAGCGGAAGGGACAGGGGGCGTGGGGAGCTGTTTTTT.

The table lists this clonotype with many counts. The V gene is TRBV6-5, the J gene TRBJ2-5, with D unresolved. Trimming shortened V by 0 bases and J by 5 bases, and 13 bases separated the two germline ends. Germline-derived CDR1 and CDR2 are MNHEY and SVGAGI. The CDR3 length is 15 residues. The CDR3 spells CASSYSPPPSETQYF. CDR3 DNA sequence: TGTGCCAGCAGTTACTCGCCGCCTCCCTCTGAGACCCAGTACTTC.

The table lists this clonotype with many counts. The chain employs TRBV7-8 and TRBJ2-7, with D possibly being TRBD2 (5 bases). Germline CDR1 reads SGHVS; CDR2 reads FQNEAQ. The CDR3 runs 15 residues. V lost 1 base and J 0 bases, leaving 10 bases between the germline ends. CDR3 region: CASSLETTSSYEQYV. CDR3 bases: TGTGCCAGCAGCTTAGAGACCACTAGCTCCTACGAGCAGTACGTC.

This clonotype showed up just a few times. This sequence joins TRBV3-1 and TRBJ1-4; D is possibly TRBD1 (5 bases). The CDR3 has 14 amino acids. The germline V gene encodes CDR1 LGHDT and CDR2 YNNKEL (reference sequence). V gave up 8 bases and J gave up 10 bases, with 20 bases separating them. For the CDR3, the DNA is TGTGCCAGCGGAAGGGACGGCGGAGACGGAAAACTGTTTTTT. This gives the protein CASGRDGGDGKLFF.

The genes are TRBV19 and TRBJ2-2; D may be TRBD2 (6 bases). The germline gives CDR1 LNHDA, CDR2 SQIVND (reference sequence). The V end lost 0 bases, the J end lost 4 bases, and 15 bases lay between the germline ends. CDR3 length: 17 residues. The CDR3 DNA reads TGTGCCAGTAGTATAGATCCGGGGGTGCGGATCACCGGGGAGCTGTTTTTT. Protein sequence: CASSIDPGVRITGELFF. The variable domain in full, completed from reference TRBV19 and TRBJ2-2, reads DGGITQSPKYLFRKEGQNVTLSCEQNLNHDAMYWYRQDPGQGLRLIYYSQIVNDFQKGDIAEGYSVSREKKESFPLTVTSAQKNPTAFYLCASSIDPGVRITGELFFGEGSRLTVL.

The CDR3 sequence: CASSFWGARNEQFF. Here the CDR3 DNA reads TGTGCCAGCAGCTTTTGGGGGGCTCGCAATGAGCAGTTCTTC. The rearrangement links TRBV5-4 to TRBJ2-1; either TRBD1 or TRBD2 may supply D (6 bases each). The germline V and J ends were trimmed by 2 bases and 6 bases, with 12 bases remaining between them. Germline values: CDR1 SGHNT, CDR2 YYREEE (reference sequence). The CDR3 consists of 14 residues.

This chain uses TRBV5-1 with TRBJ2-3, with TRBD1 matching 7 bases. Trimming took 2 bases from V and 0 from J; bases not matched to a gene: 3. From germline, CDR1 is SGHRS and CDR2 YFSETQ. The CDR3 is 15 residues long. CDR3 sequence reads: CASSLQGPSTDTQYF. In nucleotides, the CDR3 is TGCGCCAGCAGCTTACAGGGGCCCAGCACAGATACGCAGTATTTT.

The chain employs TRBV24-1 and TRBJ2-5; D unclear. There are 12 residues in the CDR3. CDR1 and CDR2 from the germline V gene are KGHDR and SFDVKD. V lost 2 bases and J 5 bases, leaving 5 bases between the germline ends. The CDR3 here is CATSDYGETQYF. The CDR3 coding sequence is TGTGCCACCAGTGATTATGGGGAGACCCAGTACTTC.

A few counts support this clonotype. This rearrangement joins TRBV4-1 to TRBJ2-1; the D is unclear. The CDR3 consists of 13 residues. The germline V gene has CDR1 MGHRA and CDR2 YSYEKL. Trimming removed 1 base from V and 8 bases from J, with 9 bases in between. For the CDR3, the DNA is TGCGCCAGCAGCCAAGCCAGGTACGATGAGCAGTTCTTC. This encodes CASSQARYDEQFF.

This chain uses TRBV7-6 with TRBJ2-1; D gene uncertain. Trimming stripped 4 bases from V and 5 bases from J, with 9 bases between. Per the germline V gene, CDR1 is SGHVS and CDR2 is FNYEAQ. This CDR3 is built from 13 residues. The CDR3 spells CASSSLQDNEQFF. Written as DNA, the CDR3 is TGTGCCAGCAGCTCCCTGCAAGACAATGAGCAGTTCTTC. The whole variable domain, remainder taken from reference TRBV7-6 and TRBJ2-1, is GAGVSQSPRYKVTKRGQDVALRCDPISGHVSLYWYRQALGQGPEFLTYFNYEAQQDKSGLPNDRFSAERPEGSISTLTIQRTEQRDSAMYRCASSSLQDNEQFFGPGTRLTVL.

V gene TRBV20-1 combines with J gene TRBJ2-1; the D is unclear. Germline loops: CDR1 DFQATT, CDR2 SNEGSKA (reference sequence). The CDR3 is 12 residues long. The ends were cut back, 0 bases at V and 6 bases at J, with 6 bases in the middle. As DNA, the CDR3 is TGCAGTGCTAGAGATCCTCCCAATGAGCAGTTCTTC. It specifies CSARDPPNEQFF.

This clonotype was detected a few times. The chain links TRBV28 to TRBJ2-5; D not resolved. The CDR3 runs to 16 residues. The germline V and J ends were trimmed by 3 bases and 5 bases, with 19 bases remaining between them. The germline CDR1 and CDR2 sequences are MDHEN and SYDVKM. This CDR3 is CASSLMSGFDGETQYF. CDR3 bases: TGTGCCAGCAGTTTGATGTCTGGATTTGATGGTGAGACCCAGTACTTC.

The chain uses TRBV7-6 and TRBJ2-5; D ambiguous. The ends were cut back, 5 bases at V and 0 bases at J, with 4 bases in the middle. The germline gives CDR1 SGHVS, CDR2 FNYEAQ. The CDR3 extends over 12 amino acids. This CDR3 reads CASSRNQETQYF. CDR3 in DNA: TGTGCCAGCAGCCGAAACCAAGAGACCCAGTACTTC.

This CDR3 is CASSLAPDLDTQYF. As DNA, the CDR3 is TGTGCCAGCAGCTTAGCTCCGGACTTGGATACGCAGTATTTT. This rearrangement joins TRBV11-2 to TRBJ2-3, with TRBD2 as a possible D gene (5 bases). This CDR3 comprises 14 residues. Germline V gives CDR1 SGHAT, CDR2 FQNNGV. V lost 1 base and J lost 6, with 11 bases in between.

The chain carries TRBV7-9 and TRBJ2-1; D perhaps matches TRBD1 (6 bases). The germline CDR1 and CDR2 sequences are SEHNR and FQNEAQ (reference sequence). This CDR3 contains 15 residues. V lost 1 base, J lost 6 bases, and 13 bases lay in between. This CDR3 reads CASSLVGDTRNEQFF. The CDR3, as DNA: TGTGCCAGCAGCTTAGTAGGGGACACGCGCAATGAGCAGTTCTTC.

This clonotype has more than one count but fewer than ten. The rearrangement links TRBV9 to TRBJ2-1; 11 bases are shared with TRBD2. The CDR3 has 17 residues. The V and J ends lost 0 bases and 3 bases, in that order; junction bases with no gene match: 5. Germline CDR1 and CDR2: SGDLS and YYNGEE. CDR3 region: CASSVDPSGGYYNEQFF. As DNA, the CDR3 is TGTGCCAGCAGCGTAGATCCTAGCGGGGGGTACTACAATGAGCAGTTCTTC.

This clonotype was observed at least ten times. The chain carries TRBV7-2 and TRBJ2-2; either TRBD1 or TRBD2 may supply D (6 bases each). The ends were cut back, 5 bases at V and 2 bases at J, with 15 bases in the middle. The germline V gene has CDR1 SGHTA and CDR2 FQGNSA. The CDR3 consists of 16 residues. The CDR3 DNA reads TGTGCCAGCAGCGTCTCACCCGGGGGCAACACCGGGGAGCTGTTTTTT. Translation: CASSVSPGGNTGELFF.

This clonotype was picked up many times. The chain couples TRBV12-3 or TRBV12-4 to TRBJ1-2; possible D gene TRBD1, 5 bases. V gave up 8 bases and J gave up 4 bases, with 20 bases separating them. The CDR3 consists of 15 residues. CDR3 bases: TGTGCCAGCCGGAGGGGCCAGGACCGTGGCTATGGCTACACCTTC. Amino acids: CASRRGQDRGYGYTF.

The table lists this clonotype with a few counts. CDR3 protein: CSARDSQGPHTIYF. CDR3 nucleotide sequence: TGCAGTGCTAGAGATTCTCAGGGCCCTCACACCATATATTTT. The gene calls are TRBV20-1 and TRBJ1-3; D perhaps matches TRBD1 (5 bases). The length of the CDR3 is 14 residues. Germline CDR1 reads DFQATT; CDR2 reads SNEGSKA (reference sequence). Trimming pared 0 bases from V and 8 bases from J, leaving 14 bases between.

This clonotype was observed many times. This CDR3 is CSAGLGGPTDTQYF. The CDR3 DNA reads TGCAGCGCTGGGCTGGGGGGCCCCACAGATACGCAGTATTTT. V is TRBV29-1 and J is TRBJ2-3; perhaps D is TRBD1 or TRBD2 (6 bases each). The CDR3 extends over 14 amino acids. Looked up from germline, CDR1 is SQVTM and CDR2 is ANQGSEA. Trimming pared 7 bases from V and 2 bases from J, leaving 16 bases between.

Many counts were recorded for this clonotype. CDR3 protein: CASSEGRGTGFQETQYF. CDR3 DNA: TGTGCCAGCAGTGAAGGGAGAGGGACAGGGTTTCAGGAGACCCAGTACTTC. This chain joins TRBV25-1 and TRBJ2-5; 9 bases fit TRBD1. The CDR3 has 17 amino acids. CDR1 MGHDK and CDR2 SYGVNS come from the germline V gene. J lost 5 bases, V lost 2 bases, and 12 bases had no gene match. Filled out from reference TRBV25-1 and TRBJ2-5, the complete variable domain reads EADIYQTPRYLVIGTGKKITLECSQTMGHDKMYWYQQDPGMELHLIHYSYGVNSTEKGDLSSESTVSRIRTEHFPLTLESARPSHTSQYLCASSEGRGTGFQETQYFGPGTRLLVL.

This clonotype is termed medium-sized. V usage is TRBV6-6 and J usage is TRBJ2-1; 15 bases match TRBD2. The V gene's germline CDR1 is MNHNY and CDR2 SVGAGI (reference sequence). The CDR3 contains 18 residues. Trimming at V came to 6 bases and at J to 0 bases, leaving 6 bases not matched to a gene. CDR3 bases: TGTGCCAGCAGGGGACTAGCGGGGGGATCGAGCTCCTACAATGAGCAGTTCTTC. Protein product: CASRGLAGGSSSYNEQFF.

This clonotype has only a few counts. The chain recombines TRBV2 with TRBJ2-7; D perhaps matches TRBD1 (5 bases). The CDR3 contains 12 residues. Germline CDR1 reads SNHLY; CDR2 reads FYNNEI. Trimming took off 6 bases at V and 4 bases at J, with 10 bases between the two ends. DNA for the CDR3: TGTGCCAGCAGCGCAGGGATATACGAGCAGTACGTC. Protein: CASSAGIYEQYV.

This clonotype was observed a few times. The chain links TRBV20-1 to TRBJ2-7; tentative D call: TRBD1 (6 bases). The V and J ends lost 8 bases and 7 bases respectively, with 21 bases between them. This CDR3 is 13 amino acids long. Germline CDR1 reads DFQATT; CDR2 reads SNEGSKA (reference sequence). The CDR3 bases are TGCAGTTTTCAGGGGTCCCCGTTAGAGGAGCAGTACGTC. This encodes CSFQGSPLEEQYV.

With respect to this clonotype: A read error may explain this, as a much larger clone is one base away. J is TRBJ2-1 and V is TRBV9; 9 nucleotides agree with TRBD2. The germline gives CDR1 SGDLS, CDR2 YYNGEE. This CDR3 is 14 amino acids long. Here the CDR3 DNA reads TGTGCCAGCAGCCCCGGCGGGGGGGCGAATGGGCAGTTCTTC. Its protein is CASSPGGGANGQFF.

There are a few counts of this clonotype. This chain's CDR3 is CASSEVAGFQPQHF. CDR3 nucleotides: TGTGCCAGCAGTGAAGTTGCGGGGTTTCAGCCCCAGCATTTT. This chain joins TRBV2 and TRBJ1-5; the D is unclear. The CDR3 length is 14 residues. Germline loops: CDR1 SNHLY, CDR2 FYNNEI. V shed 1 base and J shed 6 bases, with 10 bases lying between them.

This clonotype was counted between two and nine times. The genes are TRBV27 and TRBJ2-7; 8 bases are a match to TRBD2. Trimming at V came to 10 bases and at J to 4 bases, leaving 6 bases not matched to a gene. Germline CDR1 is MNHEY and CDR2 is SMNVEV (reference sequence). The CDR3 has 12 amino acids. This CDR3 is CATGASGYEQYV. The CDR3 nucleotides read TGTGCCACCGGGGCTAGCGGGTACGAGCAGTACGTC.

This clonotype has just a few counts. The chain carries TRBV4-2 and TRBJ2-3; D is uncertain. V was trimmed by 3 bases and J by 6 bases, leaving 16 bases between them. Germline assignment: CDR1 LGHNA and CDR2 YNFKEQ. The CDR3 sequence is 15 residues long. CDR3 coding DNA: TGTGCCAGCAGCCAGTTGGGGTCATTGGGGGATACGCAGTATTTT. Its translation is CASSQLGSLGDTQYF.

This chain's CDR3 is CASSPGGEFTDTQYF. The CDR3 DNA is TGTGCCAGCTCCCCGGGGGGCGAGTTCACAGATACGCAGTATTTT. V usage is TRBV18 and J usage is TRBJ2-3; TRBD2 might be the D (7 bases). CDR3 length: 15 amino acids. Trimming took off 6 bases at V and 2 bases at J, with 15 bases between the two ends. Per germline, CDR1 KGHSH and CDR2 LQKENI. Looking up the rest from reference TRBV18 and TRBJ2-3 gives the full variable domain: NAGVMQNPRHLVRRRGQEARLRCSPMKGHSHVYWYRQLPEEGLKFMVYLQKENIIDESGMPKERFSAEFPKEGPSILRIQQVVRGDSAAYFCASSPGGEFTDTQYFGPGTRLTVL.